This TCR beta chain comes out of a study of beta chain features in type 1 diabetes. At the level of the study: Patients looked much like healthy donors when it came to age, gender and cell yields. Overall study findings and caveats: When VDJ junctions were examined, type 1 diabetes patients showed fewer insertions and more deletions.

Each of the CD4+ naive, central memory, regulatory and stem cell-like memory populations was sorted via CD45RO/CCR7/CD25/CD127/CD95/CD27. The CDR3 runs 13 residues. Germline V CDR1 and CDR2: SGHTA, FQGNSA. Trimming cost V 5 bases and J 1 base, with 8 bases left between them. Of the isolated RNA, all was reverse transcribed, and so the sequenced material was expressed TCRB transcripts. Using immunoSEQ multiplex PCR, the repertoire was profiled, and TCRdb retains in-frame clones only, with some absent. Seen here are under 250,000 clones, 13% to 15% observed once, and the top ten hold more than 0.025%. This clone was observed a few times. Its antigen is currently unknown.

The V and J genes are TRBV7-2 and TRBJ1-1, with a weak D call TRBD1 (5 bases). Sequenced input: naive CD4+ T cells from blood. The source of this sequence is a middle-aged woman in good health. The CDR3 DNA reads as TGTGCCAGCAGCCGTACAGGGAACACTGAAGCTTTCTTT. It is translated as CASSRTGNTEAFF.